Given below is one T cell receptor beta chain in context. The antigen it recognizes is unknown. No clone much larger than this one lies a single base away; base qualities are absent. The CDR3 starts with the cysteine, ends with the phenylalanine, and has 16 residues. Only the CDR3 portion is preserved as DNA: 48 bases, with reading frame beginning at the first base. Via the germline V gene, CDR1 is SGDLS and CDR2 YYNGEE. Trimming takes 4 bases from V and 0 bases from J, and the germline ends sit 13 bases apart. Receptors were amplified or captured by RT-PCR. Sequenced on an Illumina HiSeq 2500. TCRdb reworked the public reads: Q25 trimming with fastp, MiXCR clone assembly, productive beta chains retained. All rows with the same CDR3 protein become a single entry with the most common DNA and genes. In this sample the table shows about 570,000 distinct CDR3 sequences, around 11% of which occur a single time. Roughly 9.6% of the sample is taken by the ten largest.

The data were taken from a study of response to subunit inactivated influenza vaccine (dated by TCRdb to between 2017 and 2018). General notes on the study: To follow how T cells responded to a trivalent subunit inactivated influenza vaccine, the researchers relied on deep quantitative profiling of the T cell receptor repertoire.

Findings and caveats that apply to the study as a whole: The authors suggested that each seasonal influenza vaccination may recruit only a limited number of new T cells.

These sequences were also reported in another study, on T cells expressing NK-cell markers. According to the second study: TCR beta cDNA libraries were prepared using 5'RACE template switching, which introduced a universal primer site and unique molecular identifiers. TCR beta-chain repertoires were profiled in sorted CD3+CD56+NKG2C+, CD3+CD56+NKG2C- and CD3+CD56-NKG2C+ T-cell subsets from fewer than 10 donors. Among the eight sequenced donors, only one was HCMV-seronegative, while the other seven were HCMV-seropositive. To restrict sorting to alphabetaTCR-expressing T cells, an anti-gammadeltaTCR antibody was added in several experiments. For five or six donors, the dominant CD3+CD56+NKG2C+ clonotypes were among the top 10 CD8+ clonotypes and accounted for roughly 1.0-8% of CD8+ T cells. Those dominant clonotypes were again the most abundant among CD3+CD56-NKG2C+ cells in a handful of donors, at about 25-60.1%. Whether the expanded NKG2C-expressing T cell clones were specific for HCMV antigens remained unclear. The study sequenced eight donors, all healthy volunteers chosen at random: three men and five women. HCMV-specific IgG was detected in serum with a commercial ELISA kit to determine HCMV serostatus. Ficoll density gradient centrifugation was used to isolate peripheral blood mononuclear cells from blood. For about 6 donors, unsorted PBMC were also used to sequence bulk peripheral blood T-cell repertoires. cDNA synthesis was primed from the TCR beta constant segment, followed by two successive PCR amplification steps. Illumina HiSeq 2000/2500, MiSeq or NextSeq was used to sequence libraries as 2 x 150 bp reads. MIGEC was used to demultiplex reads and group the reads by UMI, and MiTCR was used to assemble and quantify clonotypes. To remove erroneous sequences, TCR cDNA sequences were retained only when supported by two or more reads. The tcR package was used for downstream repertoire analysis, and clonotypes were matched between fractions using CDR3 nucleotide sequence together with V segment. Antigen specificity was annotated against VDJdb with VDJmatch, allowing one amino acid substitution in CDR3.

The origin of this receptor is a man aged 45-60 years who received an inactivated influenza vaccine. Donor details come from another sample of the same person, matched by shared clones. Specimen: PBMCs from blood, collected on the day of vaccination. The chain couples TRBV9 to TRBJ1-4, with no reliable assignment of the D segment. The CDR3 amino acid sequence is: CASSRGVVATNEKLFF. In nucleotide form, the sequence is TGTGCCAGCAGCCGCGGGGTCGTTGCAACTAATGAAAAACTGTTTTTT.